These 2 T cell receptor beta chains came from one sample sequenced in a study of blood T cell repertoires in COVID-19. Data came from immunoSEQ multiplex PCR; TCRdb stores just in-frame clones and leaves some out. The sample comprises approximately 200,000 clones, approximately 80% of which are singletons, and 1.8% rests with the top ten. The material sequenced was PBMCs or T cells enriched from blood (not recorded which). These receptors all come from a man aged 60 to 69 who had recovered from COVID-19.

The V and J genes are TRBV11-3 and TRBJ1-3, with D possibly being TRBD1 (6 bases). V was clipped by 0 bases and J by 0 bases, with 12 bases between them. Germline V gene lookup returns CDR1 SGHNT and CDR2 YENEEA. This CDR3 spans 17 amino acids. In DNA, the CDR3 is TGTGCCAGCAGCTTAGAGTCCGGGACAAACTCTGGAAACACCATATATTTT. This sequence encodes CASSLESGTNSGNTIYF.

This clone was recorded only once. The chain has TRBV2 and TRBJ2-7, with a possible D match to TRBD2 (6 bases). CDR1 is SNHLY and CDR2 is FYNNEI in the germline V gene. CDR3 length: 14 residues. The ends were cut back, 2 bases at V and 6 bases at J, with 14 bases in the middle. For the CDR3, the DNA is TGTGCCAGCAGTGAATCAAGGGGAGGAGGCGAGCAGTACTTC. Protein: CASSESRGGGEQYF.